One and the same sample provided the 22 T cell receptor beta chains below, sequenced in a study of cytomegalovirus exposure and HLA in healthy donors. The PCR was carried out with 60 Vbeta primers and 13 Jbeta primers. TCRdb's copy holds only in-frame clones and misses some; the assay was immunoSEQ multiplex PCR. The sample has fewer than 80,000 clones; under 80% are singletons. The sample was PBMCs. The receptors were sampled from a woman aged 25 to 39 in good health and CMV-seronegative.

The genes are TRBV21-1 and TRBJ1-1; TRBD1 is the table's D call and was not checked against the DNA. TRBV21-1 is described as a pseudogene. This CDR3 is built from 17 residues. The DNA of the CDR3 is TGTGCCAGCAACCCCAGAGGGAGCCAGGGGGTTATCACTGAAGCTTTCTTT. Amino acid sequence: CASNPRGSQGVITEAFF.

This chain uses TRBV15 with TRBJ2-6; D gene unclear. With 0 bases removed from V and 0 bases from J, the gap between germline ends came to 12 bases. Per germline, CDR1 LNHNV and CDR2 YYDKDF (reference sequence). This CDR3 is built from 18 residues. Written as DNA, the CDR3 is TGTGCCACCAGCAGAGAAGCAATCGTACTCTCTGGGGCCAACGTCCTGACTTTC. Its translation is CATSREAIVLSGANVLTF.

The chain links TRBV5-4 to TRBJ2-1, with TRBD2 matching over 8 bases. The germline gives CDR1 SGHNT, CDR2 YYREEE (reference sequence). Unmatched junction bases numbered 2, after V lost 0 bases and J lost 0 bases. The CDR3 runs 16 residues. CDR3 in DNA: TGTGCCAGCAGCTTGGCCGGGAGGGCCTCCTACAATGAGCAGTTCTTC. Translating it yields CASSLAGRASYNEQFF.

The chain recombines TRBV11-2 with TRBJ2-7; 9 positions agree with TRBD1. The germline gives CDR1 SGHAT, CDR2 FQNNGV. Losses at the gene ends were 3 bases for V and 2 bases for J; bases not matched to a gene: 11. CDR3 length: 17 amino acids. CDR3 sequence (DNA): TGTGCCAGCAGCTTGGCCAAGGGACAGGGATTGACCTACGAGCAGTACTTC. It specifies CASSLAKGQGLTYEQYF.

The chain couples TRBV19 to TRBJ1-5; D remains ambiguous. V lost 1 base, J lost 7 bases, and 5 bases lay in between. This CDR3 has 12 residues. CDR1 and CDR2 from the germline V gene are LNHDA and SQIVND (reference sequence). The DNA for the CDR3 is TGTGCCAGTAGTATAGCGGGACAGCCCCAGCATTTT. Translating it yields CASSIAGQPQHF.

As concerns this clone: The sample carries other DNA sequences with the same CDR3. The chain employs TRBV13 and TRBJ2-1, with 11 bases matching TRBD2. V shed 10 bases and J 1 base; nucleotides not matched to a gene: 6. This CDR3 comprises 15 residues. Per the germline V gene, CDR1 is PRHDT and CDR2 is FYEKMQ (reference sequence). Here the CDR3 DNA reads TGTGCCACCGAACTAGCGGGAGTTTCCTACAATGAGCAGTTCTTC. Translation gives CATELAGVSYNEQFF.

J is TRBJ1-3 and V is TRBV30, with D uncertain. Between the trimmed V and J ends, which lost 2 bases and 4 bases, there was a span of 3 bases. This CDR3 contains 11 residues. In germline, CDR1 is GTSNPN, CDR2 SVGIG (reference sequence). The CDR3 region is CAWSQGNTIYF. Written as DNA, the CDR3 is TGTGCCTGGAGTCAGGGAAACACCATATATTTT.

This rearrangement joins TRBV12-5 to TRBJ2-3, with TRBD2 identical over 8 bases. The V gene end was trimmed by 0 bases and the J gene end by 6 bases; junction bases not matched to a gene: 11. The germline CDR1 and CDR2 sequences are LGHNT and FRNRAP. This CDR3 region has 17 residues. The CDR3 sequence: CASGLVGGGKQVDTQYF. The CDR3 coding sequence is TGTGCTAGTGGTTTGGTCGGGGGGGGGAAACAGGTCGATACGCAGTATTTT. Supplemented by reference TRBV12-5 and TRBJ2-3, the full variable domain reads DARVTQTPRHKVTEMGQEVTMRCQPILGHNTVFWYRQTMMQGLELLAYFRNRAPLDDSGMPKDRFSAEMPDATLATLKIQPSEPRDSAVYFCASGLVGGGKQVDTQYFGPGTRLTVL.

In its sample, this clone was seen once. DNA of the CDR3: TGTGCCAGCAGTTATCGCTTAGACGGGGAGCTGTTTTTT. Translated, it gives CASSYRLDGELFF. This chain uses TRBV6-6 with TRBJ2-2; D not resolved. With 3 bases removed from V and 7 bases from J, the gap between germline ends came to 9 bases. In germline, CDR1 is MNHNY, CDR2 SVGAGI (reference sequence). The CDR3 is made up of 13 amino acids.

The V gene is TRBV19, the J gene TRBJ1-1; possibly TRBD1 for D (6 bases). V lost 3 bases and J 1 base, leaving 12 bases between the germline ends. CDR1 LNHDA and CDR2 SQIVND come from the germline V gene (reference sequence). The CDR3 length is 15 residues. The DNA for the CDR3 is TGTGCCAGTAGTATCCCTTACAGGGCGAACACTGAAGCTTTCTTT. This sequence encodes CASSIPYRANTEAFF.

The chain has TRBV30 and TRBJ2-2, with 8 bases matching TRBD2. The CDR3 contains 14 residues. CDR1 is GTSNPN, CDR2 SVGIG, per germline (reference sequence). The trim removed 5 bases at V and 5 bases at J, leaving 7 bases unmatched. The CDR3 sequence: CAWEPGGGTGELFF. DNA of the CDR3: TGTGCCTGGGAGCCGGGGGGGGGAACCGGGGAGCTGTTTTTT.

V usage is TRBV7-7 and J usage is TRBJ2-5; D might be TRBD1 (5 bases). From germline, CDR1 is SSHAT and CDR2 FNYEAQ (reference sequence). V lost 1 base to trimming and J lost 5 bases, with 14 bases between them. CDR3 length equals 15 residues. CDR3 loop: CASSLEVGRGETQYF. The CDR3 DNA sequence: TGTGCCAGCAGCTTAGAAGTGGGAAGGGGCGAGACCCAGTACTTC.

J is TRBJ2-7 and V is TRBV10-1; tentatively, D is TRBD1 (5 bases). Germline CDR1 WNHNN, CDR2 SYGVQD (reference sequence). Trimming took 5 bases from V and 0 from J, leaving 11 bases between them. This CDR3 region has 14 residues. This CDR3 is CASSPDRLSYEQYF. The CDR3 coding sequence is TGCGCCAGCAGTCCCGACAGACTCTCCTACGAGCAGTACTTC.

The rearrangement uses TRBV5-8 and TRBJ2-3, with D hard to call. Trimming cost V 3 bases and J 0 bases, with 17 bases left between them. The CDR3 runs to 17 residues. The germline gives CDR1 SGHTS, CDR2 YDEGEE. CDR3 residues: CASSSSEAVPSTDTQYF. Written as DNA, the CDR3 is TGTGCCAGCAGCTCCTCAGAGGCGGTACCGAGCACAGATACGCAGTATTTT.

The chain employs TRBV9 and TRBJ2-1; D is unclear. This CDR3 region has 15 residues. Germline V CDR1 and CDR2: SGDLS, YYNGEE. Trimming took off 2 bases at V and 0 bases at J, with 9 bases between the two ends. The CDR3 sequence: CASSVTPTSYNEQFF. CDR3 DNA: TGTGCCAGCAGCGTTACTCCTACCTCCTACAATGAGCAGTTCTTC.

Only a few counts were recorded for this clone. The V gene is TRBV13, the J gene TRBJ2-7; weak D call: TRBD2 (6 bases). CDR1 is PRHDT, CDR2 FYEKMQ, per germline (reference sequence). V shed 6 bases and J shed 3 bases, with 15 bases lying between them. The CDR3 spans 14 residues. Here the CDR3 DNA reads TGTGCCAGCAGTGACTCGCGGGGCAACTACGAGCAGTACTTC. It yields the protein CASSDSRGNYEQYF. Full variable domain (remainder filled in from reference TRBV13 and TRBJ2-7): AAGVIQSPRHLIKEKRETATLKCYPIPRHDTVYWYQQGPGQDPQFLISFYEKMQSDKGSIPDRFSAQQFSDYHSELNMSSLELGDSALYFCASSDSRGNYEQYFGPGTRLTVT.

This chain connects TRBV7-2 to TRBJ2-5, with 8 bases that match TRBD2. The ends lost 0 bases at V and 4 bases at J; junction bases unmatched: 4. The CDR3 length is 15 residues. Germline V lookup: CDR1 SGHTA, CDR2 FQGNSA. The CDR3 coding sequence is TGTGCCAGCAGCTTAGCCGGGACTAGATCAGAGACCCAGTACTTC. This sequence encodes CASSLAGTRSETQYF.

The rearrangement links TRBV5-4 to TRBJ2-1, with 9 bases identical to TRBD2. The CDR3 runs 20 residues. J gave up 0 bases and V 5 bases, and 18 bases lay outside the gene matches. CDR1 is SGHNT, CDR2 YYREEE, per germline (reference sequence). The CDR3 DNA is TGTGCCAGCAGGACCTCGGGACTAGCCCTCAAACCGAGCTCCTACAATGAGCAGTTCTTC. This sequence encodes CASRTSGLALKPSSYNEQFF.

The chain employs TRBV7-3 and TRBJ2-3, with D hard to call. This CDR3 has 14 amino acids. Per germline, CDR1 SGHTA and CDR2 FQGTGA. Trimming cost V 1 base and J 4 bases, with 9 bases left between them. The CDR3 protein is CASSLNPAADTQYF. CDR3 sequence (DNA): TGTGCCAGCAGCTTAAATCCTGCGGCAGATACGCAGTATTTT.

This clone was counted between two and nine times. V usage is TRBV4-3 and J usage is TRBJ1-5, with a tentative D call TRBD1 (5 bases). The CDR3 totals 14 residues. Between the trimmed V and J ends, which lost 0 bases and 7 bases, there was a span of 10 bases. Germline values: CDR1 LGHNA, CDR2 YSLEER. The DNA for the CDR3 is TGCGCCAGCAGCCAAGAAGCAGGGAACCAGCCCCAGCATTTT. Translating gives CASSQEAGNQPQHF.

V usage is TRBV6-1 and J usage is TRBJ2-3; D is ambiguous. Germline CDR1 and CDR2: MNHNS and SASEGT. CDR3 length equals 13 residues. V was trimmed by 4 bases and J by 3 bases, leaving 8 bases between them. The CDR3 reads CASSGPGTDTQYF. CDR3 nucleotides: TGTGCCAGCAGTGGCCCAGGTACAGATACGCAGTATTTT.

The genes are TRBV21-1 and TRBJ2-1; the DNA was not used to check the table's D call, TRBD1. TRBV21-1 is shown as a pseudogene. This CDR3 has 18 residues. CDR3 DNA: TGTGCCAGCAGCAAAGTCGAAACAGTTCAAACCCCGGACAATGAGCAGTTCTTC. Protein: CASSKVETVQTPDNEQFF.